Following are 20 T cell receptor beta chains from one sample sequenced in a study of cytomegalovirus exposure and HLA in healthy donors. It was with 60 Vbeta and 13 Jbeta primers that the PCR ran. The method was immunoSEQ multiplex PCR; TCRdb's version includes in-frame clones alone and lacks a portion of them. Of about 140,000 clones in the sample, 77% are singletons; the top ten hold 2% to 2.5%. Sequenced material: PBMCs. These TCRs come from a man aged 25-45 years in good health and CMV-seronegative.

This clone turned up a few times. J is TRBJ2-1 and V is TRBV5-1, with 11 bases that match TRBD2. This CDR3 spans 18 amino acids. CDR1 and CDR2 from the germline V gene are SGHRS and YFSETQ. V lost 1 base and J lost 8; bases outside the gene matches: 14. The CDR3 DNA is TGCGCCAGCAGCTTGTTCCGCTCTAATAGCGGGAGGGCCGATGAGCAGTTCTTC. Residues: CASSLFRSNSGRADEQFF.

V gene TRBV7-8 combines with J gene TRBJ2-2; 8 bases are shared with TRBD1. Per the germline V gene, CDR1 is SGHVS and CDR2 is FQNEAQ. This CDR3 contains 17 residues. Trimming removed 3 bases from V and 2 bases from J; junction bases left unmatched: 8. The CDR3 DNA reads TGTGCCAGCAGCTTTAACCCGGACAGGGCCAACACCGGGGAGCTGTTTTTT. Translated, it gives CASSFNPDRANTGELFF.

This chain uses TRBV6-5 with TRBJ2-1, with 7 bases lining up with TRBD2. Trimming took 4 bases from V and 1 from J; bases not matched to a gene: 4. CDR3 size: 15 residues. CDR1 is MNHEY, CDR2 SVGAGI, per germline. The CDR3 reads CASSLGDYSYNEQFF. CDR3 DNA: TGTGCCAGCAGTTTAGGGGACTATTCCTACAATGAGCAGTTCTTC.

In DNA form, the CDR3 reads TGTGCTAGTGGTTTGGTACGGGGGGCATCTGTTGGCTACACCTTC. Translated, it gives CASGLVRGASVGYTF. V usage is TRBV12-5 and J usage is TRBJ1-2, with D maybe TRBD1 (6 bases). The CDR3 covers 15 residues. V shed 0 bases and J shed 7 bases, with 15 bases lying between them. The germline V gene encodes CDR1 LGHNT and CDR2 FRNRAP.

J is TRBJ1-3 and V is TRBV25-1; D is unclear. The ends were cut back, 4 bases at V and 0 bases at J, with 7 bases in the middle. The CDR3 length is 14 residues. Germline V gene sequence: CDR1 MGHDK, CDR2 SYGVNS. The CDR3 coding sequence is TGTGCCAGCAGTGCAGGAACCTCTGGAAACACCATATATTTT. Its translation: CASSAGTSGNTIYF.

The chain carries TRBV30 and TRBJ2-6; a weak D match, TRBD1 (6 bases). This CDR3 has 15 residues. V gave up 5 bases and J gave up 0 bases, with 11 bases separating them. CDR1 and CDR2 (germline): GTSNPN, SVGIG (reference sequence). The CDR3 DNA follows: TGTGCCTGGGCGACAGGCTACTCTGGGGCCAACGTCCTGACTTTC. Its translation is CAWATGYSGANVLTF.

This chain connects TRBV9 to TRBJ2-7; TRBD1 agrees at 8 bases. The CDR3 has 16 residues. Germline lookup yields CDR1 SGDLS and CDR2 YYNGEE. J was trimmed by 0 bases and V by 0 bases; bases with no gene match: 5. CDR3 amino acids: CASSVGVGQGSYEQYF. CDR3 DNA sequence: TGTGCCAGCAGCGTAGGAGTAGGACAGGGCTCCTACGAGCAGTACTTC.

This chain uses TRBV11-2 with TRBJ2-7, with 8 positions matching TRBD2. The CDR3 consists of 15 residues. Looked up from germline, CDR1 is SGHAT and CDR2 is FQNNGV. The trim removed 1 base at V and 4 bases at J, leaving 6 bases unmatched. The CDR3 loop reads CASSLVAGGWYEQYF. CDR3 DNA sequence: TGTGCCAGCAGCTTAGTTGCGGGAGGCTGGTACGAGCAGTACTTC.

This chain links TRBV11-2 with TRBJ2-3, with D perhaps matching TRBD1 (5 bases). Germline V gene lookup returns CDR1 SGHAT and CDR2 FQNNGV. There are 16 residues in the CDR3. V gave up 0 bases and J gave up 0 bases, with 10 bases separating them. The CDR3 loop reads CASSLDYRLSTDTQYF. The CDR3 DNA reads TGTGCCAGCAGCTTAGATTACAGGCTGAGCACAGATACGCAGTATTTT.

The chain carries TRBV28 and TRBJ2-2; D might be TRBD2 (7 bases). V was pared by 6 bases and J by 6 bases, with 14 bases between. Looked up from germline, CDR1 is MDHEN and CDR2 is SYDVKM. The CDR3 covers 14 residues. The CDR3 loop is CASSPRGGAGELFF. Here the CDR3 DNA reads TGTGCCAGCAGCCCGAGGGGGGGGGCCGGGGAGCTGTTTTTT.

The chain uses TRBV19 and TRBJ2-3, with a tentative D call TRBD2 (6 bases). Looked up from germline, CDR1 is LNHDA and CDR2 is SQIVND (reference sequence). The CDR3 length is 14 residues. The ends were cut back, 5 bases at V and 0 bases at J, with 9 bases in the middle. The CDR3 sequence is CASSPGTSTDTQYF. The CDR3 DNA reads as TGTGCCAGTAGTCCTGGGACTAGCACAGATACGCAGTATTTT.

The chain recombines TRBV6-5 with TRBJ1-1, with 7 bases lining up with TRBD1. This CDR3 spans 14 amino acids. From germline, CDR1 is MNHEY and CDR2 SVGAGI. J was trimmed by 1 base and V by 8 bases; bases with no gene match: 7. This chain's CDR3 is CASGFRTGNTEAFF. In DNA, the CDR3 is TGTGCCAGCGGGTTTCGGACAGGGAACACTGAAGCTTTCTTT.

This chain connects TRBV14 to TRBJ2-1, with 7 bases aligning to TRBD2. Unmatched junction bases numbered 5, after V lost 0 bases and J lost 15 bases. This CDR3 is built from 12 residues. Germline assignment: CDR1 SGHDN and CDR2 FVKESK. The CDR3 here is CASSQDRTSPFF. The CDR3 bases are TGTGCCAGCAGCCAAGATAGGACTAGTCCGTTCTTC. Using reference TRBV14 and TRBJ2-1 for the parts outside the CDR3, the full variable domain is EAGVTQFPSHSVIEKGQTVTLRCDPISGHDNLYWYRRVMGKEIKFLLHFVKESKQDESGMPNNRFLAERTGGTYSTLKVQPAELEDSGVYFCASSQDRTSPFFGPGTRLTVL.

The rearrangement joins TRBV7-8 to TRBJ2-7; TRBD1 matches at 7 bases. Trimming cost V 3 bases and J 5 bases; bases outside gene matches: 4. This CDR3 is built from 13 residues. Germline values: CDR1 SGHVS, CDR2 FQNEAQ. The CDR3 coding sequence is TGTGCCAGCAGCTTGAGACAGGGAGACGAGCAGTACTTC. This gives the protein CASSLRQGDEQYF.

The chain joins TRBV5-1 to TRBJ2-2, with TRBD2 matching over 9 bases. The CDR3 covers 15 residues. Germline CDR1 SGHRS, CDR2 YFSETQ. Losses at the gene ends were 2 bases for V and 5 bases for J; bases not matched to a gene: 4. The DNA of the CDR3 is TGCGCCAGCAGCTTTACGCTAGCGGGAACCGGGGAGCTGTTTTTT. It codes for CASSFTLAGTGELFF.

The chain joins TRBV5-5 to TRBJ2-1; D is ambiguous. The CDR3 is 15 residues long. CDR1 and CDR2 (germline): SGHKS, YYEKEE (reference sequence). V lost 4 bases, J lost 8 bases, and 19 bases lay in between. The CDR3 nucleotides are TGTGCCAGCAGCGGCAGACCCTACGTGGGCGATGAGCAGTTCTTC. Translating it yields CASSGRPYVGDEQFF.

This clone was detected a few times. This rearrangement joins TRBV29-1 to TRBJ2-7, with 7 bases identical to TRBD2. Germline CDR1 and CDR2: SQVTM and ANQGSEA. This CDR3 region has 13 residues. After removal of 4 bases from V and 0 bases from J, the junction contained 3 bases not matched to a gene. This CDR3 is CSVALAASYEQYF. The DNA of the CDR3 is TGCAGCGTTGCTCTAGCGGCCTCCTACGAGCAGTACTTC.

The chain employs TRBV5-5 and TRBJ1-2, with D possibly matching TRBD1 (5 bases). The germline gives CDR1 SGHKS, CDR2 YYEKEE (reference sequence). Between the trimmed V and J ends, which lost 4 bases and 1 base, there was a span of 23 bases. The CDR3 extends over 18 amino acids. CDR3 DNA: TGTGCCAGCAGCCGGCGCGGGGGATCGACAGCGGATAACTATGGCTACACCTTC. This encodes CASSRRGGSTADNYGYTF.

The chain couples TRBV9 to TRBJ1-2, with no clear D. Germline-derived CDR1 and CDR2 are SGDLS and YYNGEE. The CDR3 has 15 residues. V lost 0 bases and J 8 bases, leaving 17 bases between the germline ends. CDR3 in amino acids: CASSVEHFGVLGYTF. DNA of the CDR3: TGTGCCAGCAGCGTAGAACACTTCGGGGTCTTGGGCTACACCTTC.

This chain joins TRBV28 and TRBJ2-7, with 12 nucleotides matching TRBD1. This CDR3 comprises 15 residues. Germline loops: CDR1 MDHEN, CDR2 SYDVKM. V dropped 5 bases and J dropped 5; count of bases not matched to a gene: 7. The CDR3, as DNA: TGTGCCAGCAGTAGACCGGGACAGGGGGCCGACGAGCAGTACTTC. It specifies CASSRPGQGADEQYF.